This TCR beta chain derives from a study of T cell responses to AZD1222 COVID-19 vaccine. Findings and limits, study-wide: Once two AZD1222 doses were given, Spike-specific TCR breadth and depth went up. Regions 160-218 and 743-854 held dominance among vaccine-associated CD4 TCRs, which spanned spike. The repertoires were collected only after the peak T cell response. Unmutated variant regions reportedly attract nearly half of all spike-specific TCRs.

For this clone: Its target is unknown.

Produced via immunoSEQ multiplex PCR; TCRdb's table is partial and in-frame only. The sample holds 90,000 to 140,000 clones; 80% to 90% are singletons and the top ten take approximately 45%. V was cut by 0 bases and J by 0 bases, with 12 bases left in between. The germline gives CDR1 LGHNA, CDR2 YNFKEQ. This CDR3 comprises 17 residues. Here the sequenced sample was peripheral blood, taken 28 days after the second AZD1222 dose. The chain recombines TRBV4-2 with TRBJ2-1; D not certain. This receptor was obtained from an adult who received the AZD1222 COVID-19 vaccine. The DNA for the CDR3 is TGTGCCAGCAGCCAAGATTGGCTTCTCAGCTCCTACAATGAGCAGTTCTTC. The encoded protein is CASSQDWLLSSYNEQFF.